This TCR beta chain was documented in a study of T cell responses to AZD1222 COVID-19 vaccine. Remarks on this clone: Antigen: not known.

Findings and limits, study-wide: It should be noted that donors were predominantly white British and more often female, and clonal diversity was possibly underestimated. All repertoire sampling was performed exclusively after the peak T cell response.

Germline CDR1 is MNHEY and CDR2 is SVGAGI. The V segment lost 7 bases and the J segment 5 bases; nucleotides outside the gene matches: 8. The CDR3 sequence is 14 residues long. Libraries were prepared by immunoSEQ multiplex PCR; TCRdb keeps only in-frame clonotypes and omits some of them. Seen here are about 97,000 clones, over 75% observed once, and the top ten hold 9.5% to 13%. Specimen: peripheral blood, collected 28 days after the second AZD1222 dose. The TCR comes from an adult who received the AZD1222 COVID-19 vaccine. The chain joins TRBV6-5 to TRBJ1-5; 7 nucleotides line up with TRBD1. CDR3 nucleotides: TGTGCCAGCACGTCTGCGACAGGGCATCAGCCCCAGCATTTT. This translates into CASTSATGHQPQHF.